This TCR beta chain was sequenced for a study of lymphopenia after photon versus proton radiotherapy. Comment on this clone: As yet, its antigen is unknown.

Study-level results: Oligoclonal CD8+ Temra expansion after nadir drove photon patients' diversity drop. In patients who died, overall survival fell as post-nadir TCR diversity dropped more. Under photons, naive T cells and diversity fell while effector/memory populations rose.

Sequencing used immunoSEQ multiplex PCR; TCRdb keeps in-frame clones, though not all of them. The data show 22,000 or so clones, 80% to 95% seen once. The sequencing used peripheral blood, collected from a patient treated with proton-based radiotherapy. This clonotype originated in a woman aged 65 to 85 with pancreatic cancer. Some clones in this sample may be carry-over from other donors' samples.

DNA for the CDR3: TGTGCCAGCAGACCGGGACAGGACATCTATAATTCACCCCTCCACTTT. This gives the protein CASRPGQDIYNSPLHF. The chain employs TRBV28 and TRBJ1-6; 8 bases are shared with TRBD1. The CDR3 consists of 16 residues. Trimming at V came to 6 bases and at J to 3 bases, leaving 7 bases not matched to a gene. The germline gives CDR1 MDHEN, CDR2 SYDVKM.